This T cell receptor beta chain came from a study of identifying expanded T cells in peripheral blood. Profiled with immunoSEQ multiplex PCR; TCRdb holds only in-frame clones, not every one. The table shows tens of thousands of clones, with about 83% occurring only once. In germline, CDR1 is SGHTA, CDR2 FQGNSA. This CDR3 is built from 12 residues. The germline V and J ends were trimmed by 5 bases and 7 bases, with 11 bases remaining between them. About this clone: Its antigen is not known.

Findings and caveats of the study: Over about two and four weeks, about 16 and 20 clones changed, versus approximately 1.2 between replicates.

The sequencing input was blood. This chain joins TRBV7-2 and TRBJ1-1; no firm D call. The clonotype was recovered from a person aged 18 to 69 in good health. The CDR3 bases are TGTGCCAGCAGCAGACAAAACTTTGAAGCTTTCTTT. This encodes CASSRQNFEAFF.